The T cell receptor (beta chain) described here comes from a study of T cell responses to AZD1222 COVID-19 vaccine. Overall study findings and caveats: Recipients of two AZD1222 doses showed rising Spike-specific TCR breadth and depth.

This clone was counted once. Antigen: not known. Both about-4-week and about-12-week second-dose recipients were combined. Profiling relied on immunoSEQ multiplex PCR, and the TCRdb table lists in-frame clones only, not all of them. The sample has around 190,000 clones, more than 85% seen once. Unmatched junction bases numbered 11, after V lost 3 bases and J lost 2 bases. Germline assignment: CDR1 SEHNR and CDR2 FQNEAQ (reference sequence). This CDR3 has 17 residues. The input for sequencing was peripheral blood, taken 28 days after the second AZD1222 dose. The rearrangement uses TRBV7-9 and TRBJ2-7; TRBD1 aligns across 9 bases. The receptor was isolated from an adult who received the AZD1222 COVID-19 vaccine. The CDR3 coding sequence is TGTGCCAGCAGCTTCGCCACAGGGACAGGGATTACCTACGAGCAGTACTTC. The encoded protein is CASSFATGTGITYEQYF.